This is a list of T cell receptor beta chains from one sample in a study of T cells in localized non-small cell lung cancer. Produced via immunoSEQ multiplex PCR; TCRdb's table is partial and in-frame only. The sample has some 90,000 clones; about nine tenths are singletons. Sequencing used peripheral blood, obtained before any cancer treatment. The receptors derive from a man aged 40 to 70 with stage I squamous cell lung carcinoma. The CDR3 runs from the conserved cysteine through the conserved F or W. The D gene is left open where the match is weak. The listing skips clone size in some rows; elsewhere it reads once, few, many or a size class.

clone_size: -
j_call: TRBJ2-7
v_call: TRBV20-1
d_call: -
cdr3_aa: CSASRGGKQYF
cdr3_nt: TGCAGTGCTAGTAGGGGCGGGAAGCAGTACTTC

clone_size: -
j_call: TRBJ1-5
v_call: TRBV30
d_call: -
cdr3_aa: CAWSVKGNQPQHF
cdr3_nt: TGTGCCTGGAGTGTAAAAGGCAATCAGCCCCAGCATTTT

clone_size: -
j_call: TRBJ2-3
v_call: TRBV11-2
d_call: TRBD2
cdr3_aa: CASSLDPSGIDTQYF
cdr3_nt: TGTGCCAGCAGCTTAGACCCTAGCGGGATAGATACGCAGTATTTT

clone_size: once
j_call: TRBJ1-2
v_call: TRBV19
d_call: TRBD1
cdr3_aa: CASSTYRGRKGYGYTF
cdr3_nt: TGTGCCAGTAGTACTTACAGGGGGCGCAAAGGCTATGGCTACACCTTC

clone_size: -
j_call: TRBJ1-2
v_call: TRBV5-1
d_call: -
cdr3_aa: CASSPREVGEYTF
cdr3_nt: TGCGCCAGCAGCCCCCGGGAAGTTGGAGAGTACACCTTC

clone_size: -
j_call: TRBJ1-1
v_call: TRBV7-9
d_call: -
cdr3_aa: CASSPQQGGTEAFF
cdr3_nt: TGTGCCAGCAGCCCTCAACAGGGAGGCACTGAAGCTTTCTTT

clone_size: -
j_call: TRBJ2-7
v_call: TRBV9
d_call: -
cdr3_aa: CASSVGGGRPYEQYF
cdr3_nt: TGTGCCAGCAGCGTAGGGGGAGGACGACCCTACGAGCAGTACTTC

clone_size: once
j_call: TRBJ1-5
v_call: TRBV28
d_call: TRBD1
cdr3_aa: CASRGTGVPSNQPQHF
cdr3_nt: TGTGCCAGCAGGGGGACAGGGGTACCAAGCAATCAGCCCCAGCATTTT

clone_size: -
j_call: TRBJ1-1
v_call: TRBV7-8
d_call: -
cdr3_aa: CASSLVQGRGTEAFF
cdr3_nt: TGTGCCAGCAGCTTAGTCCAGGGGAGGGGCACTGAAGCTTTCTTT

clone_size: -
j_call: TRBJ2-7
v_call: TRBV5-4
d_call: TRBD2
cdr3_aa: CASSSGTSGYEQYF
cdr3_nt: TGTGCCAGCAGCTCCGGGACTAGCGGGTACGAGCAGTACTTC

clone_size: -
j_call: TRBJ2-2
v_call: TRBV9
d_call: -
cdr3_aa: CASSWDSWQTGELFF
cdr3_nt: TGTGCCAGCAGCTGGGACTCCTGGCAGACCGGGGAGCTGTTTTTT

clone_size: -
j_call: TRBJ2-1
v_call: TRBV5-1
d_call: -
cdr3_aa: CASSLMGIDYNEQFF
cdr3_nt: TGCGCCAGCAGCTTAATGGGGATTGACTACAATGAGCAGTTCTTC

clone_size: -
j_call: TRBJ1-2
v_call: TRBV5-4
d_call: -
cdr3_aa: CASSLKGDYGYTF
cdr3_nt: TGTGCCAGCAGCCTGAAGGGAGACTATGGCTACACCTTC

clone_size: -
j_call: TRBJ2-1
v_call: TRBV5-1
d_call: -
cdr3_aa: CASSLDVGNYNEQFF
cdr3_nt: TGCGCCAGCAGCTTGGATGTAGGGAATTACAATGAGCAGTTCTTC

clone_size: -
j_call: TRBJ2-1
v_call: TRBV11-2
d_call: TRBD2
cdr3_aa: CASSLDAGVYNEQFF
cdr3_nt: TGTGCCAGCAGCTTAGACGCGGGGGTGTACAATGAGCAGTTCTTC

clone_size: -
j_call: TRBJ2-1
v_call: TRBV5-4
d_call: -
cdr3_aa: CASRSRDLYNEQFF
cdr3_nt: TGTGCCAGCAGGTCCCGGGACTTATACAATGAGCAGTTCTTC

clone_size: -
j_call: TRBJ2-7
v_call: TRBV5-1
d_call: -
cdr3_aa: CASSQDGWDEQYF
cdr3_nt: TGCGCCAGCAGCCAGGACGGGTGGGACGAGCAGTACTTC

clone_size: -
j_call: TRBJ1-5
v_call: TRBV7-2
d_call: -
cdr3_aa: CASSPIDGQPQHF
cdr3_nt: TGTGCCAGCAGCCCAATAGACGGTCAGCCCCAGCATTTT

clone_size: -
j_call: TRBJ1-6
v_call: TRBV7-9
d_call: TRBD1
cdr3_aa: CASSVDRNSPLHF
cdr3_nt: TGTGCCAGCAGCGTGGACAGGAATTCACCCCTCCACTTT

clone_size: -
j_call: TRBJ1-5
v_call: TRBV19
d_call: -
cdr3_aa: CASTPQGGQDQPQHF
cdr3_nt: TGTGCCAGTACCCCCCAAGGGGGGCAAGATCAGCCCCAGCATTTT

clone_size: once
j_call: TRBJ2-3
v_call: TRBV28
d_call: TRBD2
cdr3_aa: CASSSISGGTDTQYF
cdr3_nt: TGTGCCAGCAGTTCTATTAGCGGGGGTACAGATACGCAGTATTTT

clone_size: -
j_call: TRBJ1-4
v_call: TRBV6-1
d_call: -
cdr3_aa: CASSSMSTNEKLFF
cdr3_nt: TGTGCCAGCAGTTCCATGTCAACTAATGAAAAACTGTTTTTT

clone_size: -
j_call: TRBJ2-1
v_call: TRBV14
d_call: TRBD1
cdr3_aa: CASSLDRVGKDYNEQFF
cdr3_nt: TGTGCCAGCAGTCTGGACAGGGTGGGGAAAGACTACAATGAGCAGTTCTTC

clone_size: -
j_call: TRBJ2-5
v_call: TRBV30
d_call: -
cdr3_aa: CARMAHYRETQYF
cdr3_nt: TGTGCCCGGATGGCACACTACAGGGAGACCCAGTACTTC

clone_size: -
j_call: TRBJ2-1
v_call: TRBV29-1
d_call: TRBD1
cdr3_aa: CSVGRDRGYNEQFF
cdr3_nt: TGCAGCGTTGGCCGGGACAGGGGCTACAATGAGCAGTTCTTC

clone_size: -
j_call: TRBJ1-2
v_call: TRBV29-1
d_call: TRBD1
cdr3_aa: CSVPGQGAYGYTF
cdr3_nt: TGCAGCGTTCCGGGACAGGGGGCCTATGGCTACACCTTC

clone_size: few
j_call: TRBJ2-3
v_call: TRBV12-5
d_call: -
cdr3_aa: CASGRDQGRTQYF
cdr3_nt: TGTGCTAGTGGAAGGGACCAAGGACGTACGCAGTATTTT

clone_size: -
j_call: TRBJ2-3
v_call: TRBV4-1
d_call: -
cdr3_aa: CASSQDVRRDTQYF
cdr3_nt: TGCGCCAGCAGCCAAGACGTGAGACGGGATACGCAGTATTTT

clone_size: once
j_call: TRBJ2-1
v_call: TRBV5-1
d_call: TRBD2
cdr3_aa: CASSLQAGGPSNEQFF
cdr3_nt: TGCGCCAGCAGCTTACAAGCGGGGGGGCCGAGCAATGAGCAGTTCTTC

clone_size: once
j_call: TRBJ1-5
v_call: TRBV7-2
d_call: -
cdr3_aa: CASSSHKGNQPQHF
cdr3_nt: TGTGCCAGCAGCTCCCACAAGGGGAATCAGCCCCAGCATTTT

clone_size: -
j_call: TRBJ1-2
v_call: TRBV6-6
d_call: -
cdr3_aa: CASSYDRNYGYTF
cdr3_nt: TGTGCCAGCAGTTACGACAGAAACTATGGCTACACCTTC

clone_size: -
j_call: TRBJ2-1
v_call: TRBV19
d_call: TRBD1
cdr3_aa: CASSIQGVDNEQFF
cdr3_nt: TGTGCCAGTAGTATACAGGGGGTCGACAATGAGCAGTTCTTC

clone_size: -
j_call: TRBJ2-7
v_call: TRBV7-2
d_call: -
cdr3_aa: CASSPDRFTYEQYF
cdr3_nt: TGTGCCAGCAGCCCTGACAGGTTCACCTACGAGCAGTACTTC

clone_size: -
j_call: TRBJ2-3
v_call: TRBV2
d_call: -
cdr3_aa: CASSELDPDTQYF
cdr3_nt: TGTGCCAGCAGTGAGTTGGATCCGGATACGCAGTATTTT

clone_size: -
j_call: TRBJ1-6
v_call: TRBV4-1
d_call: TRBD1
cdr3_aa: CASSQVPGTANSPLHF
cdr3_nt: TGCGCCAGCAGCCAAGTACCAGGGACAGCTAATTCACCCCTCCACTTT

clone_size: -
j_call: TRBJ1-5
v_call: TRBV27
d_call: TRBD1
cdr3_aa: CASSSGQGAIQPQHF
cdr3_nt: TGTGCCAGCTCCTCGGGACAGGGGGCAATTCAGCCCCAGCATTTT

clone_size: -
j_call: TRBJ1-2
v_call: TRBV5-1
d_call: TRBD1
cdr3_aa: CASSVTGTAYGYTF
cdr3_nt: TGCGCCAGCAGCGTAACCGGGACAGCATATGGCTACACCTTC

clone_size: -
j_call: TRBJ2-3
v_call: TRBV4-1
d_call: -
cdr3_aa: CASSPSRGPSTDTQYF
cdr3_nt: TGCGCCAGCAGCCCGAGTCGGGGGCCCAGCACAGATACGCAGTATTTT

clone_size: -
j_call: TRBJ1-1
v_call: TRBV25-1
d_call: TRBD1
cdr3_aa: CASSPRQGQRDTEAFF
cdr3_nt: TGTGCCAGCAGCCCAAGACAGGGTCAAAGGGACACTGAAGCTTTCTTT

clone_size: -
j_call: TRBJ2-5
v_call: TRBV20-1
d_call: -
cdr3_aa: CSAYQETQYF
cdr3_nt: TGCAGTGCTTACCAAGAGACCCAGTACTTC

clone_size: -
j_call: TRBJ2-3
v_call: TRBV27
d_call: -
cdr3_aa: CASSYVGRGKATDTQYF
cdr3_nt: TGTGCCAGCAGTTACGTGGGCAGGGGAAAAGCCACAGATACGCAGTATTTT

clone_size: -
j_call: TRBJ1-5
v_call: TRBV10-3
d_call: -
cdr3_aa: CAISVNSGEPQHF
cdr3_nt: TGTGCCATCAGTGTAAATTCGGGGGAGCCCCAGCATTTT

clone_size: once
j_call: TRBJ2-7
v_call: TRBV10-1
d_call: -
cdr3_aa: CASSESKARVYEQYF
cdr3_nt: TGCGCCAGCAGTGAGTCGAAGGCTAGGGTCTACGAGCAGTACTTC

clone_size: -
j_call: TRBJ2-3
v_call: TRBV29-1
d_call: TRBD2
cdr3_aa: CSAARLAGTTDTQYF
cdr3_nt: TGCAGCGCTGCCCGCCTAGCGGGGACCACAGATACGCAGTATTTT

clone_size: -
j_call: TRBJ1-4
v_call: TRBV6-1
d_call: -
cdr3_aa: CASSRDGPQNEKLFF
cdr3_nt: TGTGCCAGCAGCCGGGATGGGCCGCAAAATGAAAAACTGTTTTTT

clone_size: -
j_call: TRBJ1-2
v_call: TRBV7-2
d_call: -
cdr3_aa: CASSLERSYGYTF
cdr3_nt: TGTGCCAGCAGCTTAGAACGCTCTTATGGCTACACCTTC

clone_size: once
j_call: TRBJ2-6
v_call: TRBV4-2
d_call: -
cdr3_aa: CASSQKPGPTSGANVLTF
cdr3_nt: TGTGCCAGCAGCCAGAAACCGGGACCGACCTCTGGGGCCAACGTCCTGACTTTC

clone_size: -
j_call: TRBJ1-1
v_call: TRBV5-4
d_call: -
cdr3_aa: CASSPRVGDTEAFF
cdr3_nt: TGTGCCAGCAGCCCGAGGGTAGGGGACACTGAAGCTTTCTTT

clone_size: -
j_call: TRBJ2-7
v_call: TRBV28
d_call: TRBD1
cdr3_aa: CASSSRTGSYEQYF
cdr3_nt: TGTGCCAGCAGTTCCCGGACAGGGAGCTACGAGCAGTACTTC

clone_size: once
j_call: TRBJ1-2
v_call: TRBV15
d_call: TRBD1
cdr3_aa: CATSIWGTGGFGYTF
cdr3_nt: TGTGCCACCAGCATCTGGGGGACAGGGGGCTTTGGCTACACCTTC

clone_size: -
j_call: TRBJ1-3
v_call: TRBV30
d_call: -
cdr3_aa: CAWRPYSNSGNTIYF
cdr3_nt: TGTGCCTGGAGGCCCTATAGTAATTCTGGAAACACCATATATTTT

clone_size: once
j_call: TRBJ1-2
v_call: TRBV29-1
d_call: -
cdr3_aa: CSAGKGGYTF
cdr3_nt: TGCAGCGCCGGGAAGGGGGGCTACACCTTC

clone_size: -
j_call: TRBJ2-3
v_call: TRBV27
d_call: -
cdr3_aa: CASSFRGLTDTQYF
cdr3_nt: TGTGCCAGCAGTTTCAGGGGACTAACAGATACGCAGTATTTT

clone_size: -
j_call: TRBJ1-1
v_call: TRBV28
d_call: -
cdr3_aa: CASRDFSTEAFF
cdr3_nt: TGTGCCAGCAGGGATTTCAGCACTGAAGCTTTCTTT

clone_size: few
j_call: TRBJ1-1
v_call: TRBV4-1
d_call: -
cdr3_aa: CASSQTIKNTEAFF
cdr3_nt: TGCGCCAGCAGCCAAACCATTAAGAACACTGAAGCTTTCTTT